The 29 T cell receptor beta chains given below trace back to one sample, sequenced in a study of cytomegalovirus exposure and HLA in healthy donors. The method was immunoSEQ multiplex PCR; TCRdb's version includes in-frame clones alone and lacks a portion of them. The repertoire has roughly 130,000 clones, roughly 90% of them found once; the top ten carry about 3.7%. The sequenced sample consisted of PBMCs. These receptors came from a young man in good health and CMV-seronegative.

This chain connects TRBV6-5 to TRBJ2-7, with 8 bases identical to TRBD1. CDR1 and CDR2 from the germline V gene are MNHEY and SVGAGI. V was clipped by 0 bases and J by 6 bases; unmatched bases: 7. The CDR3 runs to 15 residues. The CDR3 DNA is TGTGCCAGCAGTTACTCCGGACAGGGTTCGCGCGAGCAGTACTTC. Translation: CASSYSGQGSREQYF.

The chain combines TRBV15 with TRBJ2-5; D may be TRBD2 (6 bases). CDR1 LNHNV and CDR2 YYDKDF come from the germline V gene (reference sequence). The germline V and J ends were trimmed by 5 bases and 5 bases, with 15 bases remaining between them. CDR3 length equals 14 residues. The CDR3 nucleotides read TGTGCCACCAGCCGAGTATTTAGCGGTGAGACCCAGTACTTC. Amino acids: CATSRVFSGETQYF.

The V and J genes are TRBV7-9 and TRBJ2-1; the D is unclear. CDR3 size: 12 residues. Germline CDR1 reads SEHNR; CDR2 reads FQNEAQ (reference sequence). The V end was cut by 5 bases, the J end by 3 bases, with 5 bases between. This CDR3 is CASSINYNEQFF. The DNA of the CDR3 is TGTGCCAGCAGCATAAACTACAATGAGCAGTTCTTC.

V is TRBV18 and J is TRBJ2-6; 8 nucleotides line up with TRBD2. Germline CDR1 KGHSH, CDR2 LQKENI. This CDR3 region has 14 residues. V was clipped by 10 bases and J by 2 bases; unmatched bases: 4. The CDR3: CAIPREAGANVLTF. The CDR3 DNA sequence: TGTGCCATCCCGCGGGAGGCTGGGGCCAACGTCCTGACTTTC.

The genes are TRBV29-1 and TRBJ1-1, with D perhaps matching TRBD1 (5 bases). Trimming took off 7 bases at V and 0 bases at J, with 9 bases between the two ends. The CDR3 extends over 12 amino acids. Looked up from germline, CDR1 is SQVTM and CDR2 is ANQGSEA. The CDR3 reads CSGGGVNTEAFF. DNA of the CDR3: TGCAGCGGCGGAGGGGTGAACACTGAAGCTTTCTTT.

This chain connects TRBV2 to TRBJ2-3, with 10 nucleotides matching TRBD2. Germline V gene sequence: CDR1 SNHLY, CDR2 FYNNEI. CDR3 size: 17 residues. Losses at the gene ends were 1 base for V and 3 bases for J; bases not matched to a gene: 7. The CDR3 sequence is CASSEEGLAVKTDTQYF. The CDR3 DNA reads as TGTGCCAGCAGTGAAGAAGGACTAGCGGTTAAGACAGATACGCAGTATTTT.

The V gene is TRBV4-3, the J gene TRBJ2-7; possible D gene TRBD2, 6 bases. Trimming cost V 2 bases and J 11 bases, with 16 bases left between them. This CDR3 region has 13 residues. CDR1 and CDR2 (germline): LGHNA, YSLEER. In DNA form, the CDR3 reads TGCGCCAGCAGCCAAAACCGGGACTCACAGAAGTACTTC. This codes for CASSQNRDSQKYF.

The genes are TRBV19 and TRBJ1-1; 9 bases match TRBD1. Trimming removed 5 bases from V and 6 bases from J; junction bases left unmatched: 10. The CDR3 covers 15 residues. CDR1 and CDR2 (germline): LNHDA, SQIVND (reference sequence). CDR3 DNA: TGTGCCAGTAGTCCGCCGGGACAGGGAACCCCTGAAGCTTTCTTT. It yields the protein CASSPPGQGTPEAFF.

The chain uses TRBV2 and TRBJ2-2, with a weak D call TRBD1 (6 bases). V lost 4 bases, J lost 1 base, and 13 bases lay in between. Germline assignment: CDR1 SNHLY and CDR2 FYNNEI. The CDR3 consists of 16 residues. CDR3 coding DNA: TGTGCCAGCAGTGGCCGGGACACCTTGAACACCGGGGAGCTGTTTTTT. Encoded protein: CASSGRDTLNTGELFF.

V usage is TRBV11-2 and J usage is TRBJ1-3; D perhaps matches TRBD1 (6 bases). Between the trimmed V and J ends, which lost 2 bases and 0 bases, there was a span of 11 bases. The CDR3 has 16 amino acids. Germline assignment: CDR1 SGHAT and CDR2 FQNNGV. This CDR3 is CASSLRQVTSGNTIYF. The CDR3 DNA follows: TGTGCCAGCAGCTTACGACAGGTGACCTCTGGAAACACCATATATTTT.

The rearrangement uses TRBV6-5 and TRBJ2-7; no clear D gene. Germline lookup yields CDR1 MNHEY and CDR2 SVGAGI. The CDR3 contains 13 residues. V was shortened by 8 bases and J by 0 bases, with 11 bases between the two germline ends. CDR3 nucleotide sequence: TGTGCCAGCGGCCGCACAGTCTCCTACGAGCAGTACTTC. Translated, it gives CASGRTVSYEQYF.

In its sample, this clone was seen a few times. The chain links TRBV19 to TRBJ1-5; D is undetermined. Germline V gene sequence: CDR1 LNHDA, CDR2 SQIVND (reference sequence). The CDR3 loop spans 12 amino acids. The V and J ends lost 2 bases and 3 bases respectively, with 2 bases between them. The CDR3 coding sequence is TGTGCCAGTAGTATATACAATCAGCCCCAGCATTTT. The encoded protein is CASSIYNQPQHF.

V gene TRBV7-9 combines with J gene TRBJ2-3; the match to TRBD2 covers 9 bases. J lost 0 bases, V lost 6 bases, and 4 bases had no gene match. The CDR3 covers 15 residues. In germline, CDR1 is SEHNR, CDR2 FQNEAQ (reference sequence). CDR3 region: CASSFSGGSTDTQYF. CDR3 bases: TGTGCCAGCAGTTTTAGCGGGGGAAGCACAGATACGCAGTATTTT.

V and J are TRBV27 and TRBJ1-5; 10 bases agree with TRBD1. CDR1 is MNHEY, CDR2 SMNVEV, per germline (reference sequence). The CDR3 length is 14 residues. The ends lost 6 bases at V and 2 bases at J; junction bases unmatched: 1. The CDR3 DNA follows: TGTGCCAGCAGAGGACAGGGGGGCAATCAGCCCCAGCATTTT. Amino acid sequence: CASRGQGGNQPQHF.

This chain connects TRBV2 to TRBJ1-5, with a tentative D call TRBD1 (5 bases). The CDR3 is made up of 12 amino acids. Deletions cut 6 bases from V and 7 bases from J, with 10 bases between. Germline CDR1 SNHLY, CDR2 FYNNEI. In DNA form, the CDR3 reads TGTGCCAGCAGCGACAGAGTACAGCCCCAGCATTTT. Protein product: CASSDRVQPQHF.

This sequence joins TRBV7-9 and TRBJ1-2; 7 bases align to TRBD1. This CDR3 contains 13 residues. Germline loops: CDR1 SEHNR, CDR2 FQNEAQ (reference sequence). V dropped 5 bases and J dropped 2; count of bases not matched to a gene: 2. The CDR3 spells CASSAGGNYGYTF. CDR3 coding DNA: TGTGCCAGCAGCGCAGGGGGAAACTATGGCTACACCTTC.

CDR3 bases: TGTGCCACCAGCAGAGAAAGGAATAGCGGGAGCACAGATACGCAGTATTTT. It specifies CATSRERNSGSTDTQYF. V and J are TRBV15 and TRBJ2-3, with 7 bases that match TRBD2. The V gene's germline CDR1 is LNHNV and CDR2 YYDKDF (reference sequence). This CDR3 is built from 17 residues. The J segment lost 0 bases and the V segment lost 0 bases, leaving 6 bases of the junction unmatched. The full variable domain, in which reference TRBV15 and TRBJ2-3 provide the parts outside the CDR3, is DAMVIQNPRYQVTQFGKPVTLSCSQTLNHNVMYWYQQKSSQAPKLLFHYYDKDFNNEADTPDNFQSRRPNTSFCFLDIRSPGLGDTAMYLCATSRERNSGSTDTQYFGPGTRLTVL.

The gene calls are TRBV5-1 and TRBJ2-3, with unresolved D. The length of the CDR3 is 12 residues. V gave up 0 bases and J gave up 7 bases, with 6 bases separating them. CDR1 is SGHRS, CDR2 YFSETQ, per germline. CDR3: CASSLDSYTQYF. DNA for the CDR3: TGCGCCAGCAGCTTGGACAGCTATACGCAGTATTTT.

CDR3 in amino acids: CASSPDRWSYEQYF. The CDR3 region has the DNA TGTGCCAGCAGCCCAGACAGGTGGTCCTACGAGCAGTACTTC. The V call is TRBV5-5, the J call TRBJ2-7, with a possible D match to TRBD1 (6 bases). With 4 bases removed from V and 1 base from J, the gap between germline ends came to 12 bases. This CDR3 spans 14 amino acids. Germline V gene sequence: CDR1 SGHKS, CDR2 YYEKEE (reference sequence).

The chain is built from TRBV29-1 and TRBJ2-2, with D unresolved. The V end lost 3 bases, the J end lost 5 bases, and 4 bases lay between the germline ends. CDR3 length equals 11 residues. The germline gives CDR1 SQVTM, CDR2 ANQGSEA. The CDR3 DNA reads as TGCAGCGTTGACGGGACCGGGGAGCTGTTTTTT. Translation gives CSVDGTGELFF.

This clone was seen once. The chain recombines TRBV11-2 with TRBJ1-3; TRBD1 matches 7 bases. Germline lookup yields CDR1 SGHAT and CDR2 FQNNGV. V trimming: 5 bases; J trimming: 4 bases; junction bases outside the gene matches: 8. The CDR3 is 15 amino acids. CDR3: CASSPRGTVGNTIYF. The CDR3 DNA reads TGTGCCAGCAGCCCCCGTGGGACAGTAGGAAACACCATATATTTT. Complete variable domain (other parts from reference TRBV11-2 and TRBJ1-3): EAGVAQSPRYKIIEKRQSVAFWCNPISGHATLYWYQQILGQGPKLLIQFQNNGVVDDSQLPKDRFSAERLKGVDSTLKIQPAKLEDSAVYLCASSPRGTVGNTIYFGEGSWLTVV.

This clone was detected once. The chain joins TRBV6-1 to TRBJ2-7; 8 nucleotides line up with TRBD1. Germline lookup yields CDR1 MNHNS and CDR2 SASEGT. Trimming at V came to 6 bases and at J to 6 bases, leaving 7 bases not matched to a gene. The CDR3 extends over 13 amino acids. CDR3 sequence reads: CASRGQGGLEQYF. Here the CDR3 DNA reads TGTGCCAGCAGAGGACAGGGAGGACTCGAGCAGTACTTC.

V and J are TRBV27 and TRBJ2-3; TRBD2 agrees at 11 bases. Per germline, CDR1 MNHEY and CDR2 SMNVEV (reference sequence). V was pared by 6 bases and J by 1 base, with 3 bases of the junction left unmatched. The CDR3 covers 15 residues. The CDR3 DNA reads as TGTGCCAGCAGATTAGCGGGGGGGGGCACAGATACGCAGTATTTT. Its translation: CASRLAGGGTDTQYF.

This clone appeared once. The chain is built from TRBV14 and TRBJ2-3; D gene uncertain. Per the germline V gene, CDR1 is SGHDN and CDR2 is FVKESK. The CDR3 totals 15 residues. Trimming left V 5 bases short and J 0 bases short, with 12 bases between. The CDR3 bases are TGTGCCAGCAGCTTCCTCGCGGTTAGCACAGATACGCAGTATTTT. This encodes CASSFLAVSTDTQYF.

V usage is TRBV5-4 and J usage is TRBJ1-6; 7 nucleotides agree with TRBD1. Unmatched junction bases numbered 6, after V lost 2 bases and J lost 7 bases. This CDR3 has 15 amino acids. CDR1 SGHNT and CDR2 YYREEE come from the germline V gene (reference sequence). The CDR3 bases are TGTGCCAGCAGCTTTCTTAGGGACAGCAATTCACCCCTCCACTTT. Translating it yields CASSFLRDSNSPLHF. Using reference TRBV5-4 and TRBJ1-6 for the parts outside the CDR3, the full variable domain is ETGVTQSPTHLIKTRGQQVTLRCSSQSGHNTVSWYQQALGQGPQFIFQYYREEENGRGNFPPRFSGLQFPNYSSELNVNALELDDSALYLCASSFLRDSNSPLHFGNGTRLTVT.

V gene TRBV7-8 combines with J gene TRBJ2-6; D unresolved. This CDR3 contains 15 residues. V lost 5 bases and J 2 bases, leaving 10 bases between the germline ends. Germline V lookup: CDR1 SGHVS, CDR2 FQNEAQ. The CDR3 DNA reads as TGTGCCAGCAGCCTCCAGATTGCTGGGGCCAACGTCCTGACTTTC. It specifies CASSLQIAGANVLTF.

The chain is built from TRBV2 and TRBJ1-4; 8 nucleotides match TRBD1. The germline V gene has CDR1 SNHLY and CDR2 FYNNEI. CDR3 length equals 13 residues. J lost 7 bases, V lost 7 bases, and 5 bases had no gene match. The CDR3 region is CASITGQGEKLFF. CDR3 bases: TGTGCCAGCATTACTGGACAGGGTGAAAAACTGTTTTTT.

This chain joins TRBV5-4 and TRBJ2-7; 9 bases are a match to TRBD1. In germline, CDR1 is SGHNT, CDR2 YYREEE (reference sequence). The CDR3 sequence is 15 residues long. Germline trimming cut 3 bases from V and 7 bases from J; bases unmatched to any gene: 11. Written as DNA, the CDR3 is TGTGCCAGCAGCTCGCAACAGGGGGCCCTCGCGGAGCAGTACTTC. This gives the protein CASSSQQGALAEQYF.

The chain has TRBV6-6 and TRBJ2-3; a possible D gene is TRBD2 (5 bases). V dropped 5 bases and J dropped 9 bases, with 12 bases sitting between them. This CDR3 has 12 residues. Looked up from germline, CDR1 is MNHNY and CDR2 is SVGAGI (reference sequence). In DNA, the CDR3 is TGTGCCAGCAGTGACACCCCGGGGACGCAGTATTTT. Its translation is CASSDTPGTQYF.